This entry lists 20 T cell receptor beta chains sequenced from one sample in a study of blood T cells in healthy people across ages. Sample-barcoded 5' priming and a J-beta primer mix drove a second PCR of roughly 6 to 12 cycles. TCRdb reprocessed the 5' RACE reads with MiXCR, giving one entry per CDR3 protein. Counted here are roughly 1.9 million distinct CDR3 sequences, roughly two fifths occurring once; the ten biggest clones make up under 25%. The source material was blood. The origin of the receptors is a human donor in good health.

As to this clonotype: A read error may be the cause here, since a much bigger clone is one base away. The rearrangement joins TRBV7-2 to TRBJ1-1; 9 nucleotides align to TRBD1. CDR1 SGHTA and CDR2 FQGNSA come from the germline V gene. This CDR3 contains 13 residues. The CDR3 loop is CASSKDRGTGAFF. The CDR3 DNA follows: TGTGCCAGCAGCAAGGACAGGGGCACTGGAGCTTTCTTT.

V gene TRBV7-2 combines with J gene TRBJ2-1, with 7 bases that match TRBD2. Per the germline V gene, CDR1 is SGHTA and CDR2 is FQGNSA. The J segment lost 1 base and the V segment lost 0 bases, leaving 9 bases of the junction unmatched. This CDR3 has 18 residues. The CDR3: CASSLAPSGGSSYNEQFF. The CDR3 DNA reads TGTGCCAGCAGCTTAGCGCCTAGCGGAGGTTCGTCCTACAATGAGCAGTTCTTC.

This chain uses TRBV29-1 with TRBJ2-5, with unresolved D. The CDR3 sequence is 13 residues long. Germline CDR1 is SQVTM and CDR2 is ANQGSEA. Between the trimmed V and J ends, which lost 0 bases and 4 bases, there was a span of 9 bases. The CDR3 nucleotides read TGCAGCGTTGAAGAGGTCCCCGGAGAGACCCAGTACTTC. As protein: CSVEEVPGETQYF.

The V call is TRBV20-1, the J call TRBJ2-5, with D possibly being TRBD2 (6 bases). This CDR3 is built from 15 residues. Germline CDR1 DFQATT, CDR2 SNEGSKA (reference sequence). V lost 0 bases and J 4 bases, leaving 15 bases between the germline ends. CDR3 coding DNA: TGCAGTGCTAGAGATCAGTTTTACGGGGGAGAGACCCAGTACTTC. Its translation is CSARDQFYGGETQYF.

The rearrangement joins TRBV4-3 to TRBJ2-2, with unresolved D. Germline CDR1 reads LGHNA; CDR2 reads YSLEER. V was pared by 2 bases and J by 6 bases, with 25 bases between. The CDR3 runs to 19 residues. The CDR3 loop is CASSQQSHSLGGVSGELFF. The CDR3 DNA sequence: TGCGCCAGCAGCCAACAATCCCACTCTCTAGGTGGGGTCTCCGGGGAGCTGTTTTTT.

The rearrangement joins TRBV29-1 to TRBJ1-1; 7 bases are shared with TRBD1. Per the germline V gene, CDR1 is SQVTM and CDR2 is ANQGSEA. V dropped 3 bases and J dropped 4; count of bases not matched to a gene: 2. This CDR3 spans 12 amino acids. The CDR3 here is CSVDRGSTEAFF. The CDR3 region has the DNA TGCAGCGTTGACAGGGGGTCCACTGAAGCTTTCTTT.

The chain uses TRBV6-2 or TRBV6-3 and TRBJ1-2; tentatively, D is TRBD1 (6 bases). Per the germline V gene, CDR1 is MNHEY and CDR2 is SVGEGT. The germline V and J ends were trimmed by 0 bases and 0 bases, with 14 bases remaining between them. The CDR3 runs to 17 residues. The CDR3 DNA reads as TGTGCCAGCAGTTACTCGTCAGGGGACGAGGCTAACTATGGCTACACCTTC. Translating it yields CASSYSSGDEANYGYTF.

This clonotype was observed a few times. The J gene is TRBJ2-6, the V gene TRBV10-3; 8 bases fit TRBD1. J lost 2 bases, V lost 5 bases, and 8 bases had no gene match. Germline V gives CDR1 ENHRY, CDR2 SYGVKD. The CDR3 totals 17 residues. The CDR3 nucleotides read TGTGCCATCAGTCCTCCAAGGACAGGGACTGGGGCCAACGTCCTGACTTTC. Its protein is CAISPPRTGTGANVLTF.

The V and J genes are TRBV10-3 and TRBJ1-2; the D is unclear. V lost 4 bases, J lost 4 bases, and 19 bases lay in between. This CDR3 has 16 residues. CDR1 is ENHRY and CDR2 is SYGVKD in the germline V gene. CDR3 sequence reads: CAISASLAEVRYGYTF. DNA of the CDR3: TGTGCCATCAGTGCTAGCTTGGCTGAGGTCCGCTATGGCTACACCTTC.

Only a few counts were recorded for this clonotype. The CDR3 loop reads CASSPNSPTGRENEKLFF. In nucleotides, the CDR3 is TGCGCCAGCAGCCCAAACTCACCAACAGGGAGGGAAAACGAAAAACTGTTTTTT. The V gene is TRBV5-1, the J gene TRBJ1-4; D perhaps matches TRBD1 (6 bases). Germline values: CDR1 SGHRS, CDR2 YFSETQ. V shed 4 bases and J shed 8 bases, with 27 bases lying between them. CDR3 size: 18 residues.

This clonotype turned up a few times. The J gene is TRBJ1-1, the V gene TRBV12-3 or TRBV12-4, with 9 bases fitting TRBD1. J gave up 3 bases and V 5 bases, and 4 bases lay outside the gene matches. The CDR3 length is 14 residues. The DNA of the CDR3 is TGTGCCAGCAGTCGGGACAGGGCCCACACTGAAGCTTTCTTT. It specifies CASSRDRAHTEAFF.

The chain recombines TRBV19 with TRBJ1-2; D is unclear. Germline CDR1 LNHDA, CDR2 SQIVND (reference sequence). Trimming stripped 6 bases from V and 4 bases from J, with 15 bases between. CDR3 length: 14 amino acids. CDR3 DNA: TGTGCCAGTAGGATGGTACAAGGCGGCTATGGCTACACCTTC. It translates to CASRMVQGGYGYTF. Supplemented by reference TRBV19 and TRBJ1-2, the full variable domain reads DGGITQSPKYLFRKEGQNVTLSCEQNLNHDAMYWYRQDPGQGLRLIYYSQIVNDFQKGDIAEGYSVSREKKESFPLTVTSAQKNPTAFYLCASRMVQGGYGYTFGSGTRLTVV.

This rearrangement joins TRBV12-3 or TRBV12-4 to TRBJ2-5; tentative D call: TRBD1 (7 bases). Deletions cut 4 bases from V and 5 bases from J, with 23 bases between. CDR3 length: 17 residues. The CDR3 here is CASSWGPGGGERETQYF. Written as DNA, the CDR3 is TGTGCCAGCAGTTGGGGCCCTGGAGGGGGCGAACGGGAGACCCAGTACTTC.

The V gene is TRBV10-3, the J gene TRBJ2-2; D ambiguous. V shed 3 bases and J shed 4 bases, with 6 bases lying between them. The length of the CDR3 is 13 residues. Germline V lookup: CDR1 ENHRY, CDR2 SYGVKD. The chain's CDR3 is CAISESSTGELFF. The DNA of the CDR3 is TGTGCCATCAGTGAATCGAGCACCGGGGAGCTGTTTTTT.

The V call is TRBV7-3, the J call TRBJ2-1; D tentatively reads TRBD1 or TRBD2 (6 bases each). This CDR3 spans 15 amino acids. Germline CDR1 is SGHTA and CDR2 is FQGTGA. Deletions cut 7 bases from V and 2 bases from J, with 15 bases between. The CDR3 nucleotides read TGTGCCAGCAACTCCCAGGGGAGGCCCTACAATGAGCAGTTCTTC. Its translation is CASNSQGRPYNEQFF.

This chain connects TRBV12-3 or TRBV12-4 to TRBJ1-1; D remains unclear. This CDR3 has 12 amino acids. V was shortened by 1 base and J by 6 bases, with 6 bases between the two germline ends. Written as DNA, the CDR3 is TGTGCCAGCAGTTTAGTTATCCCTGAAGCTTTCTTT. Translation gives CASSLVIPEAFF.

This clonotype was seen only a few times. The chain combines TRBV11-1 with TRBJ1-2; TRBD1 might be the D (6 bases). The CDR3 consists of 13 residues. V lost 5 bases and J lost 8, with 15 bases in between. Looked up from germline, CDR1 is SGHAT and CDR2 is FQDESV (reference sequence). CDR3 protein: CASSLHRVSGYTF. CDR3 coding DNA: TGTGCCAGCAGCCTCCACAGGGTTAGCGGCTACACCTTC.

This clonotype was counted a few times. The rearrangement links TRBV12-3 or TRBV12-4 to TRBJ1-1, with TRBD1 identical over 9 bases. Trimming at V came to 5 bases and at J to 6 bases, leaving 10 bases not matched to a gene. The CDR3 is made up of 15 amino acids. This CDR3 reads CASSVETGTGPEAFF. The CDR3 nucleotides are TGTGCCAGCAGTGTAGAAACCGGGACAGGGCCTGAAGCTTTCTTT.

This chain uses TRBV10-3 with TRBJ1-4; 9 bases are shared with TRBD1. Germline loops: CDR1 ENHRY, CDR2 SYGVKD. The J segment lost 7 bases and the V segment lost 8 bases, leaving 8 bases of the junction unmatched. The CDR3 is 14 residues long. CDR3 residues: CAISAGQGREKLFF. The CDR3 DNA reads TGTGCCATCTCCGCGGGACAGGGTCGTGAAAAACTGTTTTTT.

This clonotype was picked up a small number of times. The rearrangement joins TRBV7-9 to TRBJ1-5; no firm D call. The V gene's germline CDR1 is SEHNR and CDR2 FQNEAQ (reference sequence). Trimming cost V 3 bases and J 0 bases, with 9 bases left between them. This CDR3 region has 15 residues. The CDR3: CASSLDAVSNQPQHF. The CDR3 region has the DNA TGTGCCAGCAGCTTGGACGCAGTTAGCAATCAGCCCCAGCATTTT.